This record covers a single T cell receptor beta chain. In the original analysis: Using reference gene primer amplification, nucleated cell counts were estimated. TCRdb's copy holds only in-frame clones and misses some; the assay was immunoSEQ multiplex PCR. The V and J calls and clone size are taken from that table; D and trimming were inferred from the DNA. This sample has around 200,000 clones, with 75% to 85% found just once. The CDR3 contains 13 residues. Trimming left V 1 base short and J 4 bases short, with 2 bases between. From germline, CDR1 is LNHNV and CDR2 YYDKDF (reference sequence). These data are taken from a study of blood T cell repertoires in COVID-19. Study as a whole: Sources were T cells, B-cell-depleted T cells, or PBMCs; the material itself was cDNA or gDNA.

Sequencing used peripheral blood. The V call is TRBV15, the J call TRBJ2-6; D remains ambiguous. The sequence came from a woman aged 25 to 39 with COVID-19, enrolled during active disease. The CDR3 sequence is CATSRAGANVLTF. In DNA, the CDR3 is TGTGCCACCAGCAGAGCGGGGGCCAACGTCCTGACTTTC.